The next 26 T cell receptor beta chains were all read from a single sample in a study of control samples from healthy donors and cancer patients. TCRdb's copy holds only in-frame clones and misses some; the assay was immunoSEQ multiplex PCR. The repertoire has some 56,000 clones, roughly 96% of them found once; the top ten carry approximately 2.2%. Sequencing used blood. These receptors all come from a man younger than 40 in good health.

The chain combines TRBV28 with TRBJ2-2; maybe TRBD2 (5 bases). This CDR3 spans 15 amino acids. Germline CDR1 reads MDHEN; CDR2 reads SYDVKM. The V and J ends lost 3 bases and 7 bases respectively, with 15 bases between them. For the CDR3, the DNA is TGTGCCAGCAGTTTGTGGGCCGGGGAAGGCGGGGAGCTGTTTTTT. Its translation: CASSLWAGEGGELFF.

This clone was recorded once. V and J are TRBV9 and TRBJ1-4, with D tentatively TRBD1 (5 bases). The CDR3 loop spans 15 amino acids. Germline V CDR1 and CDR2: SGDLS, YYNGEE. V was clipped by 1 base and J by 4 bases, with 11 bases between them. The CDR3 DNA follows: TGTGCCAGCAGCGTACGAGCGGGGGGTAATGAAAAACTGTTTTTT. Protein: CASSVRAGGNEKLFF.

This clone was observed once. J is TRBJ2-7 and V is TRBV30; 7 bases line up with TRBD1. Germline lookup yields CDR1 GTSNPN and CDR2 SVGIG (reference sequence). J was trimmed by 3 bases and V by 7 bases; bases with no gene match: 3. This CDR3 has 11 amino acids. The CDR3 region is CALGTVYEQYF. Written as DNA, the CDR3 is TGTGCCTTGGGGACAGTCTACGAGCAGTACTTC. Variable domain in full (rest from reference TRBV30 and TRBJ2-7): SQTIHQWPATLVQPVGSPLSLECTVEGTSNPNLYWYRQAAGRGLQLLFYSVGIGQISSEVPQNLSASRPQDRQFILSSKKLLLSDSGFYLCALGTVYEQYFGPGTRLTVT.

In DNA, the CDR3 is TGTGCCAGCAGCTACGGGACTAGCGGTTACAATGAGCAGTTCTTC. The encoded protein is CASSYGTSGYNEQFF. The chain couples TRBV7-3 to TRBJ2-1, with 11 bases that match TRBD2. The germline CDR1 and CDR2 sequences are SGHTA and FQGTGA. Losses at the gene ends were 4 bases for V and 4 bases for J; bases not matched to a gene: 3. This CDR3 has 15 amino acids.

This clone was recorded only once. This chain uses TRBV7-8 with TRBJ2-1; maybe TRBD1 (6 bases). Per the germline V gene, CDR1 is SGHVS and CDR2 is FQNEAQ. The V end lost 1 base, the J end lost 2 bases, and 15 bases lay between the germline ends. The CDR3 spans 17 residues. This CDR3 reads CASSLDTGHRPYNEQFF. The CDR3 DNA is TGTGCCAGCAGCTTAGATACGGGACACCGACCCTACAATGAGCAGTTCTTC.

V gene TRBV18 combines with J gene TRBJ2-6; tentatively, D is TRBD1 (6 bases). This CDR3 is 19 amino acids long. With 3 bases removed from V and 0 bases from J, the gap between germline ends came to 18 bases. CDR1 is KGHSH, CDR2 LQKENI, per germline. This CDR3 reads CASSPTLQGWSSGANVLTF. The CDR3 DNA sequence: TGTGCCAGCTCACCCACATTACAGGGCTGGAGCTCTGGGGCCAACGTCCTGACTTTC. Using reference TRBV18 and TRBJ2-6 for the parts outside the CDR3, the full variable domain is NAGVMQNPRHLVRRRGQEARLRCSPMKGHSHVYWYRQLPEEGLKFMVYLQKENIIDESGMPKERFSAEFPKEGPSILRIQQVVRGDSAAYFCASSPTLQGWSSGANVLTFGAGSRLTVL.

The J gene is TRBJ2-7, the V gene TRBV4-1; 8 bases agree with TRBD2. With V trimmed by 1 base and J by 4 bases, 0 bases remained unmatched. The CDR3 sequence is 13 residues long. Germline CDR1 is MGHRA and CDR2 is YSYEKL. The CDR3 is CASSQGGGYEQYF. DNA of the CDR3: TGCGCCAGCAGCCAAGGCGGGGGGTACGAGCAGTACTTC.

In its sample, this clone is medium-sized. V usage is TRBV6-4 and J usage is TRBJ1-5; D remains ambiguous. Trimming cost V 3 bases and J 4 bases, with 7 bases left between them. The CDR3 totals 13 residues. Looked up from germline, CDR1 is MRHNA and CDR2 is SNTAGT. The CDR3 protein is CASSEQENQPQHF. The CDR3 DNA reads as TGTGCCAGCAGTGAGCAGGAAAATCAGCCCCAGCATTTT.

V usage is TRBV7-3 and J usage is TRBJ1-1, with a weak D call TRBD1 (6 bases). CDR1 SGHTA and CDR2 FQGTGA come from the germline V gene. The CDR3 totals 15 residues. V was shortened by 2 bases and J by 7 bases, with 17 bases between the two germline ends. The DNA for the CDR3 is TGTGCCAGCAGCTTAGGCGCAGGGGACTCGGGTGAAGCTTTCTTT. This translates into CASSLGAGDSGEAFF.

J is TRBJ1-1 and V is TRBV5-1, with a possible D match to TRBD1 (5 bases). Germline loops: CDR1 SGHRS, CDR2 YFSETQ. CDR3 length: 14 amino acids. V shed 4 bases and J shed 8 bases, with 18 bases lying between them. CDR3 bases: TGCGCCAGCAGCGCAGTGCGGGGGAGATCGGAAGCTTTCTTT. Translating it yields CASSAVRGRSEAFF. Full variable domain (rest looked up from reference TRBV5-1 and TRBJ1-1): KAGVTQTPRYLIKTRGQQVTLSCSPISGHRSVSWYQQTPGQGLQFLFEYFSETQRNKGNFPGRFSGRQFSNSRSEMNVSTLELGDSALYLCASSAVRGRSEAFFGQGTRLTVV.

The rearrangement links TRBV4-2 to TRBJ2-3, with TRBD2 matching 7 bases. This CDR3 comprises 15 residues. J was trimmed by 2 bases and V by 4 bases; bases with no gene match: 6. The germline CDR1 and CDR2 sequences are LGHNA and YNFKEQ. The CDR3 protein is CASSLRLAATDTQYF. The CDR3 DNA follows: TGTGCCAGCAGCCTTCGGCTAGCGGCCACAGATACGCAGTATTTT.

CDR3 sequence: CASSFGNGREKLFF. The DNA for the CDR3 is TGTGCCAGCAGCTTTGGTAACGGGAGGGAAAAACTGTTTTTT. The gene calls are TRBV5-8 and TRBJ1-4; D not resolved. The germline gives CDR1 SGHTS, CDR2 YDEGEE. This CDR3 has 14 residues. The V gene lost 2 bases and the J gene lost 8 bases, with 13 bases spanning the gap.

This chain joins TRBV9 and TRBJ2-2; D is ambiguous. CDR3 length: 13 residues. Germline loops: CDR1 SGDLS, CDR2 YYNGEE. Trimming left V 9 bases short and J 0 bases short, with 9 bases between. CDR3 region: CANRTTNTGELFF. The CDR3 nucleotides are TGTGCCAACCGGACCACGAACACCGGGGAGCTGTTTTTT.

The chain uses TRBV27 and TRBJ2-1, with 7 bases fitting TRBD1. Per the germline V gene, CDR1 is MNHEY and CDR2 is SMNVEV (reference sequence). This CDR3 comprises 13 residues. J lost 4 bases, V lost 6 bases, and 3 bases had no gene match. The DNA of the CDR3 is TGTGCCAGCAGGAGGGGGCCTTACAATGAGCAGTTCTTC. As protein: CASRRGPYNEQFF.

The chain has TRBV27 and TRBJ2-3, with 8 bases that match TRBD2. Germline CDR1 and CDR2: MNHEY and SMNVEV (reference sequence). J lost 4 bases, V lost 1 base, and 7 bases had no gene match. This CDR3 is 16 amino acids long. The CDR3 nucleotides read TGTGCCAGCAGTTTATGGGGTCTAGCGGGTCCAGATACGCAGTATTTT. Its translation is CASSLWGLAGPDTQYF.

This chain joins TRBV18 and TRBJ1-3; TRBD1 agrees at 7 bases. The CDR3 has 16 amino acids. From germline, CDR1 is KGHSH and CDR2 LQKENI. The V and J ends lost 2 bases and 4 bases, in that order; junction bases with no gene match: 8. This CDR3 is CASSPILQGRGNTIYF. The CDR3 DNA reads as TGTGCCAGCTCACCAATCCTACAGGGGAGAGGAAACACCATATATTTT. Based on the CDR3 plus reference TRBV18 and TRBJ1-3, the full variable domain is NAGVMQNPRHLVRRRGQEARLRCSPMKGHSHVYWYRQLPEEGLKFMVYLQKENIIDESGMPKERFSAEFPKEGPSILRIQQVVRGDSAAYFCASSPILQGRGNTIYFGEGSWLTVV.

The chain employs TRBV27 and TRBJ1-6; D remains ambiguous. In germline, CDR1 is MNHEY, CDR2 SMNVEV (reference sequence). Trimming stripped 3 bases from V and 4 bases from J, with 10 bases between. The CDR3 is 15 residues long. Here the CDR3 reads CASSLYAGYNSPLHF. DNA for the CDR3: TGTGCCAGCAGTTTGTACGCGGGTTATAATTCACCCCTCCACTTT.

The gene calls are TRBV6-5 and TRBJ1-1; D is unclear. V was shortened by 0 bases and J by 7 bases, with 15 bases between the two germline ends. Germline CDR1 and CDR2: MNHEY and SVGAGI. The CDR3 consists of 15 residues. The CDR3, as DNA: TGTGCCAGCAGTTACTCGTCGGGAGGAACAGTTGAAGCTTTCTTT. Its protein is CASSYSSGGTVEAFF.

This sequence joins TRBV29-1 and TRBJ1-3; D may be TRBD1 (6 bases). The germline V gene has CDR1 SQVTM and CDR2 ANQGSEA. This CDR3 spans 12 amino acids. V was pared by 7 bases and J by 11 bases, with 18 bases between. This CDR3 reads CSATQGAGAIYF. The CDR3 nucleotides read TGCAGCGCGACACAGGGAGCGGGCGCCATATATTTT.

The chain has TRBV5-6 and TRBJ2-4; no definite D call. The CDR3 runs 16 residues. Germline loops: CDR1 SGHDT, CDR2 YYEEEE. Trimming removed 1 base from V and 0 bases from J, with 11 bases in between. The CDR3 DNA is TGTGCCAGCAGCTTGAGGCACAGTCCAGCCAAAAACATTCAGTACTTC. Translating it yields CASSLRHSPAKNIQYF.

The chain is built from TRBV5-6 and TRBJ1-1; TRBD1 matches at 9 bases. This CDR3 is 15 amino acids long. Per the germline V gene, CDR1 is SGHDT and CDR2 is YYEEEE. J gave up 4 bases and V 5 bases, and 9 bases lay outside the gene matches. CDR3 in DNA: TGTGCCAGCAGGAACGTGGACAGGGGAATCACTGAAGCTTTCTTT. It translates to CASRNVDRGITEAFF.

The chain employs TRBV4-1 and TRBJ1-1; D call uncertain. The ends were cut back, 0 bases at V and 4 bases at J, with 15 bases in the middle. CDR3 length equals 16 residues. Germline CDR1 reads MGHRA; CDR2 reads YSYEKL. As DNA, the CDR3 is TGCGCCAGCAGCCAAGAGGCCCCGAGAACGGGCACTGAAGCTTTCTTT. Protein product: CASSQEAPRTGTEAFF.

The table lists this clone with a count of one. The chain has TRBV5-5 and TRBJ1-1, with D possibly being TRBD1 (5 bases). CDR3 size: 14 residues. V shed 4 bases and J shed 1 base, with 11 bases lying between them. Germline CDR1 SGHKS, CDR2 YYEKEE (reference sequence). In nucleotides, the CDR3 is TGTGCCAGCAGCGGGACCCAAAGGAACACTGAAGCTTTCTTT. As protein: CASSGTQRNTEAFF.

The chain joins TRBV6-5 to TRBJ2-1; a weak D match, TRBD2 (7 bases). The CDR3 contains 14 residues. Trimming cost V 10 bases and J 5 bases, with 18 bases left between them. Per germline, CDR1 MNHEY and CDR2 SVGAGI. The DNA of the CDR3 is TGTGCCACCATACAGGGACTAAGTAACAATGAGCAGTTCTTC. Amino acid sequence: CATIQGLSNNEQFF.

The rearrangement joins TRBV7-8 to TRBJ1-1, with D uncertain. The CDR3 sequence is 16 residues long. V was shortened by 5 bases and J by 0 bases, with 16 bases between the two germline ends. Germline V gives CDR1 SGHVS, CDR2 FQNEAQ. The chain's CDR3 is CASSPSIPRMNTEAFF. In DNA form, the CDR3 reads TGTGCCAGCAGCCCATCTATCCCCCGGATGAACACTGAAGCTTTCTTT.

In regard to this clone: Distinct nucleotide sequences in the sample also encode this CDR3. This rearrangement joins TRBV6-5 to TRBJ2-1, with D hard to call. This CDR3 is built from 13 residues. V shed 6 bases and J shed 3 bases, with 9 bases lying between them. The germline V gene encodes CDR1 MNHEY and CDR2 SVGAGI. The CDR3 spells CASSYSVYNEQFF. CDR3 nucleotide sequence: TGTGCCAGCAGCTACAGTGTCTACAATGAGCAGTTCTTC.